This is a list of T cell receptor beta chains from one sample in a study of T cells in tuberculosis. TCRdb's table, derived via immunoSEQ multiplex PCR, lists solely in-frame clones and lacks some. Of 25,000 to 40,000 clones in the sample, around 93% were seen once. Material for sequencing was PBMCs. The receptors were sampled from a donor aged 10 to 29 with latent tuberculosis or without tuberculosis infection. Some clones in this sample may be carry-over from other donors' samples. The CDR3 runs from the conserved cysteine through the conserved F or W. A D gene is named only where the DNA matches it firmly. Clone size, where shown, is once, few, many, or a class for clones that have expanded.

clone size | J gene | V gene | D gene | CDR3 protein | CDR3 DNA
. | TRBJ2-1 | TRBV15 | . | CATSRVGRGYNEQFF | TGTGCCACCAGCAGAGTTGGCAGGGGCTACAATGAGCAGTTCTTC
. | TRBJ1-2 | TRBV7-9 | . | CASSSLTENYGYTF | TGTGCCAGCAGCTCCTTGACAGAGAACTATGGCTACACCTTC
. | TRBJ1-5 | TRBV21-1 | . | CASSKVQGRIWSQHF | TGTGCCAGCAGCAAAGTACAGGGGAGAATTTGGTCCCAGCATTTT
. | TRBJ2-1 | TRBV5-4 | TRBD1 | CASSATQGDEQFF | TGTGCCAGCAGCGCTACACAGGGGGATGAGCAGTTCTTC
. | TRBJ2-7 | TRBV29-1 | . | CSVEVEAYGDEQYF | TGCAGCGTTGAAGTAGAGGCGTACGGGGACGAGCAGTACTTC
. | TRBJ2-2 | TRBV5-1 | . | CASSLFAQENTGELFF | TGCGCCAGCAGCTTGTTTGCCCAGGAAAACACCGGGGAGCTGTTTTTT
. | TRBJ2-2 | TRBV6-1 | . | CASSFSQGIGELFF | TGTGCCAGCAGTTTTTCACAGGGTATCGGGGAGCTGTTTTTT
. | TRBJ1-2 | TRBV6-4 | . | CASSDSPGSGYTF | TGTGCCAGCAGTGACTCACCCGGTAGTGGCTACACCTTC
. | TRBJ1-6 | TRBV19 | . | CASSLAESGRTPLHF | TGTGCCAGTAGTCTTGCGGAATCGGGGAGAACACCCCTCCACTTT
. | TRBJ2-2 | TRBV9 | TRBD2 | CASSAVSGRGPVGELFF | TGTGCCAGCAGCGCAGTTAGCGGGAGGGGTCCGGTCGGGGAGCTGTTTTTT
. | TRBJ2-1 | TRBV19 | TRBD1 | CASTSDRGINEQFF | TGTGCCAGTACGTCAGACAGGGGTATCAATGAGCAGTTCTTC
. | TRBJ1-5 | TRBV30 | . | CAWSLGGNQPQHF | TGTGCCTGGAGTTTAGGAGGAAATCAGCCCCAGCATTTT
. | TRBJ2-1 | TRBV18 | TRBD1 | CASSLDRTSSYNEQFF | TGTGCCAGCTCCCTGGACAGGACCAGCTCCTACAATGAGCAGTTCTTC
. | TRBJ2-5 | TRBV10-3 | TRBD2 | CAISDYGTSGQETQYF | TGTGCCATCAGTGACTACGGGACTAGCGGACAAGAGACCCAGTACTTC
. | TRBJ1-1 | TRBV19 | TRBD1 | CASSVSTGAMNTEAFF | TGTGCCAGTAGTGTCTCCACAGGGGCTATGAACACTGAAGCTTTCTTT
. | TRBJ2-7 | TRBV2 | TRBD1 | CASSETGTVSYEQYF | TGTGCCAGCAGCGAGACTGGGACAGTCTCCTACGAGCAGTACTTC
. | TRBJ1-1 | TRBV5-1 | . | CASSLGAGRDTEAFF | TGCGCCAGCAGCTTGGGTGCAGGGAGGGACACTGAAGCTTTCTTT
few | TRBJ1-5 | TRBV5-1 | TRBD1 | CASSAGQGDQPQHF | TGCGCCAGCAGCGCGGGACAGGGTGACCAGCCCCAGCATTTT
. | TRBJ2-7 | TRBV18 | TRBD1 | CASSPDRNYEQYF | TGTGCCAGCTCACCGGACAGGAACTACGAGCAGTACTTC
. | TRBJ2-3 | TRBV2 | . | CATVDRDLIWGDTDTQYF | TGTGCCACCGTTGACAGGGACCTAATTTGGGGGGACACAGATACGCAGTATTTT
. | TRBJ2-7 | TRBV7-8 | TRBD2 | CASSSGLAGAYEQYF | TGTGCCAGCAGCTCGGGACTAGCGGGAGCTTACGAGCAGTACTTC
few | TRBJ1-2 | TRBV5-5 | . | CASSSGGGGGYTF | TGTGCCAGCAGCTCTGGCGGCGGGGGCGGCTACACCTTC
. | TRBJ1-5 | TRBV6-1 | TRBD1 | CASSEDVAGGARQPQHF | TGTGCCAGCAGTGAAGATGTCGCAGGGGGCGCGAGACAGCCCCAGCATTTT
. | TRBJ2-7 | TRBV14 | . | CASSQSRGGPSYEQYF | TGTGCCAGCAGCCAATCAAGAGGAGGGCCTTCCTACGAGCAGTACTTC
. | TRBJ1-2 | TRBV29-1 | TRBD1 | CSDWDRNYGYTF | TGCAGCGACTGGGACAGAAACTATGGCTACACCTTC
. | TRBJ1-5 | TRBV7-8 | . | CASSSLSGQANQPQHF | TGTGCCAGCAGCTCCCTTAGTGGGCAAGCCAATCAGCCCCAGCATTTT
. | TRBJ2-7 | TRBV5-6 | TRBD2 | CASRSARLTGRDLDEQYF | TGTGCCAGCAGGTCGGCTAGACTAACGGGGAGGGACCTGGACGAGCAGTACTTC
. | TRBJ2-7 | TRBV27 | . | CASSLGGTEQYF | TGTGCCAGCAGTTTGGGGGGTACAGAGCAGTACTTC
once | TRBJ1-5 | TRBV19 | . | CASSSGGGRGQPQHF | TGTGCCAGTAGTTCCGGAGGGGGGAGGGGTCAGCCCCAGCATTTT
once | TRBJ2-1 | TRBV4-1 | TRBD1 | CASSQEDRDDEQFF | TGCGCCAGCAGCCAAGAGGACAGGGACGATGAGCAGTTCTTC
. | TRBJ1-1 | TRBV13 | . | CASSLDLLRSTEAFF | TGTGCCAGCAGCTTAGACTTACTCAGGTCCACTGAAGCTTTCTTT
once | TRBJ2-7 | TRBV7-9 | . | CASSLPGFYEQYF | TGTGCCAGCAGCCTTCCGGGATTCTACGAGCAGTACTTC
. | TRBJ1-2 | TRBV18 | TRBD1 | CASSGDSDFGYTF | TGTGCCAGCTCCGGGGACAGTGACTTCGGCTACACCTTC
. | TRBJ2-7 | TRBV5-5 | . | CASSSPSYEQYF | TGTGCCAGCAGCTCTCCCTCCTACGAGCAGTACTTC
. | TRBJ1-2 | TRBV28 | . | CASTLTRGDYGYTF | TGTGCCAGCACCTTAACCCGGGGTGACTATGGCTACACCTTC
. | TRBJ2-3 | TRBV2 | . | CASREHIGVTDTQYF | TGTGCCAGCAGAGAACATATTGGAGTCACAGATACGCAGTATTTT